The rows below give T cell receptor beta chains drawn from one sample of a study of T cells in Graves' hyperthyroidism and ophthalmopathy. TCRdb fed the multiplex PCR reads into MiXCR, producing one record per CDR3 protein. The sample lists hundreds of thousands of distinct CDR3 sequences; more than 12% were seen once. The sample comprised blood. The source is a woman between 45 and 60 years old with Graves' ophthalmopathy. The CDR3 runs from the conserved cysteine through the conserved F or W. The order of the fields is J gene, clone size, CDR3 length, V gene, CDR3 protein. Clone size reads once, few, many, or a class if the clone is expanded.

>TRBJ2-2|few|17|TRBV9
CASSVEGLAGVGGELFF
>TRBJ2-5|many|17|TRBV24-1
CATSDQKTSGRKETQYF
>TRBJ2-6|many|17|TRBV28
CASSSLMQGAGANVLTF
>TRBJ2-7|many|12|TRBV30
CAWSVQSPEQYF
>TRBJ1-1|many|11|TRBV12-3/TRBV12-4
CASREDTEAFF
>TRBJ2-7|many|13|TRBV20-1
CSALRELGYEQYF
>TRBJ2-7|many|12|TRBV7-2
CASSTTRYEQYF
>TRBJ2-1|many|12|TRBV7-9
CASSLEWGEQFF
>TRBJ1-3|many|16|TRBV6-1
CASSLGDRISGNTIYF
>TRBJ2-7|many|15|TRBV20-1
CSARVSGLPSHEQYF
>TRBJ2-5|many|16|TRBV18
CASSPLGAEAQETQYF
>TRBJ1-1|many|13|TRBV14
CASSTQTGAEAFF
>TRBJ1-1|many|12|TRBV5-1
CASRREGTEAFF